A selection of T cell receptor beta chains follows, all from one sample in a study of T cell changes during pregnancy in multiple sclerosis. The repertoire was sequenced with immunoSEQ multiplex PCR; TCRdb's copy has only in-frame clones and lacks some. The sample records 65,000 to 90,000 clones, around nine tenths being singletons. The sample was peripheral blood, taken in the second trimester of pregnancy. Every receptor here comes from a female donor with multiple sclerosis, enrolled in a pregnancy study. CDR3s include the opening cysteine and the closing phenylalanine or tryptophan. A D gene is named only where the DNA matches it firmly.

CDR3 length	V gene	D gene	J gene	CDR3 DNA	CDR3 protein
16	TRBV5-1	TRBD1	TRBJ2-7	TGCGCCAGCAGTTACGGACAGGGGGCCCTCTCCTACGAGCAGTACTTC	CASSYGQGALSYEQYF
14	TRBV28	TRBD1	TRBJ1-2	TGTGCCAGCAGCCGGACAGGGAGTGACTATGGCTACACCTTC	CASSRTGSDYGYTF
13	TRBV30	TRBD2	TRBJ2-3	TGTGCCTGGTGTAGCGGGAGAGGAGATACGCAGTATTTT	CAWCSGRGDTQYF
15	TRBV19	NA	TRBJ1-4	TGTGCCAGTAGTATCGGAGAGATCCTTAATGAAAAACTGTTTTTT	CASSIGEILNEKLFF
15	TRBV7-8	NA	TRBJ2-5	TGTGCCAGCAGCTTAAGCCGGACTACCCAAGAGACCCAGTACTTC	CASSLSRTTQETQYF
14	TRBV7-8	NA	TRBJ2-2	TGTGCCAGCAGCTTAGGACAGAACACCGGGGAGCTGTTTTTT	CASSLGQNTGELFF
14	TRBV7-3	NA	TRBJ1-1	TGTGCCAGCAGCTTACAGGGTGGGAACACTGAAGCTTTCTTT	CASSLQGGNTEAFF
14	TRBV18	NA	TRBJ2-3	TGTGCCAGCTCACCATGGCAGGGTACAGATACGCAGTATTTT	CASSPWQGTDTQYF
14	TRBV19	TRBD2	TRBJ2-7	TGTGCCAGTAGTATTGCGGGGGGCACCTACGAGCAGTACTTC	CASSIAGGTYEQYF
15	TRBV14	TRBD1	TRBJ1-2	TGTGCCAGCAGCCAAGGGAAGACAGGGGGCCATGGCTACACCTTC	CASSQGKTGGHGYTF
16	TRBV11-2	TRBD2	TRBJ2-1	TGTGCCAGCAGCTCGGGACTAGCGACCTTGTACAATGAGCAGTTCTTC	CASSSGLATLYNEQFF
19	TRBV9	TRBD1	TRBJ1-6	TGTGCCAGCAGCGGACAGGGGAAGGAGGAAAGCTCCTATAATTCACCCCTCCACTTT	CASSGQGKEESSYNSPLHF